This TCR beta chain derives from a study of Ad26.COV2.S vaccination and SARS-CoV-2 variants (dated by TCRdb to the early 2020s). Looking at the study overall: Donors in the vaccine arm were drawn from COV1001, a multicentre, randomized, double-blind, placebo-controlled phase I-IIa trial testing Ad26.COV2.S in healthy adults. Trial participants were randomized into five groups of five: low-dose or high-dose Ad26.COV2.S given once or twice, or placebo on both occasions. A total of 32 samples were included in the TCR-sequenced set, comprising some 20 Ad26.COV2.S vaccine recipients, 5 placebo recipients and 8 SARS-CoV-2 convalescent individuals. Dosing of Ad26.COV2.S was intramuscular, at either 5x10^10 or 1x10^11 viral particles, delivered as one shot or as two shots spaced 56 days apart. Investigators did not know the trial group allocation while performing experiments and assessing outcomes. TCRbeta repertoire sequencing was used to assess the specificity and breadth of SARS-CoV-2-reactive T cell receptors after Ad26.COV2.S vaccination.

Sample treatment or condition, as interpreted from the label and publication: around 19 received Ad26.COV2.S at low or high dose, single or two shots; roughly five received placebo; per-sample allocation not given. For vaccine and placebo recipients, the sequenced repertoires came from samples collected on day 63 after the first injection. In Cohort 1b, about two dozen adults aged 18-55 years were enrolled at a single site in Boston, USA, between 29 July and 7 August 2020. Ad26.COV2.S was a replication-incompetent adenovirus type 26 vector expressing a prefusion-stabilized SARS-CoV-2 spike protein from the original Wuhan strain. Summary of the overall study and its limitations: Higher spike-specific TCR breadth was observed in Ad26.COV2.S recipients than in placebo recipients (P = 0.0014). The study was not powered to compare responses between vaccine doses or regimens. After vaccination, spike-specific CD8+ and CD4+ T cell responses were reported to show substantial breadth. Vaccine and placebo recipients had comparable non-spike TCR breadth, which fits with the vaccine containing only spike. It was noted by the authors that total T cell responses may have been underestimated by the TCR breadth and depth analyses.

TCRbeta CDR3 regions were sequenced with the immunoSEQ Assay. After extraction, genomic DNA underwent amplification by bias-controlled multiplex PCR, followed by high-throughput sequencing. In the source study's methods: To quantify the absolute abundance of each unique TCRbeta CDR3 region, sequences were collapsed and filtered. T cell fraction was estimated by normalizing TCRbeta template counts to usable DNA, with usable DNA measured through amplification of reference genes found in all nucleated cells. Repertoire TCRs were annotated as SARS-CoV-2-specific by exact matching of V gene, CDR3 amino acid sequence and J gene to a known reactive TCR set. The reference SARS-CoV-2 TCR set was obtained from MIRA and was filtered for enrichment in COVID-19-positive ImmuneCODE repertoires, whereby public or cross-reactive TCRs were removed. Using the MIRA antigens, annotated TCRs were further analysed by specific ORF or by position within an ORF. Breadth was defined as annotated unique rearrangements over total unique productive rearrangements; depth was the summed frequency of those rearrangements. Two-sided Wilcoxon rank-sum tests were used to compare TCR breadth between groups. Drawn from immuneACCESS, this table holds only the in-frame rearrangements with V and J called that TCRdb kept. Clones are partly lost; checked studies trace under half to an unresolved V gene and leave the rest unexplained. The DNA was the basis for D and trimming; V, J and clone size are from that table. The sample records 200,000 to 250,000 clones, over 75% of which are singletons. The leading ten clones occupy roughly 10% of the sample.

This clone was observed a handful of times. No cognate antigen has been identified for it. No quality values exist for individual bases; no much larger clone is one base distant. The CDR3 holds 15 amino acids from the cysteine to the phenylalanine. Only CDR3 DNA remains: 45 bases, in frame from the first base. Trimming removed 6 bases from V and 0 bases from J, leaving 12 bases between the germline ends. CDR1 and CDR2, looked up from the germline V gene, are MDHEN and SYDVKM. The specimen was peripheral blood, collected in a trial of Ad26.COV2.S vaccine versus placebo. The receptor was derived from a person between 18 and 65 years old who received the Ad26.COV2.S COVID-19 vaccine or a placebo. The chain couples TRBV28 to TRBJ1-3; no D gene is confidently identified. The nucleotide sequence is TGTGCCAGCAGCCCAGGACCCATCTCTGGAAACACCATATATTTT. It specifies CASSPGPISGNTIYF.